These 21 T cell receptor beta chains share one sample of origin, sequenced in a study of tumor-infiltrating lymphocytes in primary liver carcinoma (dated by TCRdb to 2016 to 2017). Without any cell sorting, total RNA and DNA were extracted together from 20-30 mg of bulk tissue using the AllPrep DNA/RNA mini kit. This sample was sequenced with an Illumina HiSeq 2500. TCRbeta-specific cDNA was reverse-transcribed from 500 ng total RNA using a constant-region primer and ProtoScript II reverse transcriptase. Construction of the TCRbeta libraries relied on three nested rounds of multiplex PCR, following a slightly modified ARM-PCR procedure. Each of the first two PCR rounds ran for around 10 cycles using multiplex TRBV1-TRBV30 forward primers together with a Cbeta reverse primer. TCRdb passed the public sequencing reads through fastp at Q25 and MiXCR, retaining productive beta sequences. Each record represents a unique CDR3 protein, reported with the most common genes and DNA among its rows. Within this sample are more than 70,000 distinct CDR3 sequences, with roughly two thirds of them counted one time only. The top ten constitute less than 30% of the sample.

The specimen sequenced was tumor-adjacent normal liver tissue. These receptors were taken from a middle-aged man with primary liver carcinoma and hepatitis B virus infection.

Notes on this clonotype: A much bigger clone sits one base away, suggesting this may be a read error. The rearrangement joins TRBV25-1 to TRBJ2-2; 8 nucleotides agree with TRBD1. Per the germline V gene, CDR1 is MGHDK and CDR2 is SYGVNS. The CDR3 runs 15 residues. The chain's CDR3 is CSSSGQGLNTGELFF. CDR3 nucleotide sequence: TGTTCCAGCAGTGGACAGGGATTGAACACCGGGGAGCTGTTTTTT.

Regarding this clonotype: Possible read error: a much larger clone is one base away. V usage is TRBV29-1 and J usage is TRBJ1-4; no clear D gene. In germline, CDR1 is SQVTM, CDR2 ANQGSEA. The CDR3 loop spans 10 amino acids. V lost 7 bases and J lost 8, with 8 bases in between. This CDR3 reads CSALEEKLFF. The DNA for the CDR3 is TGCAGCGCTTTGGAGGAAAAACTGTTTTTT.

Worth noting for this clonotype: One end of the junction varies from germline; a read error may be responsible. The chain joins TRBV12-3 or TRBV12-4 to TRBJ2-2, with 9 bases aligning to TRBD2. The CDR3 has 16 amino acids. This CDR3 is CASRPLAGAGAGDLFF. The CDR3, as DNA: TGCGCCAGCAGACCCTTAGCGGGAGCGGGCGCCGGGGACCTGTTTTTT.

In the case of this clonotype: One end of the junction is discordant with germline, which a read error may explain. The V and J genes are TRBV29-1 and TRBJ1-1; D perhaps matches TRBD1 (5 bases). The V gene's germline CDR1 is SQVTM and CDR2 ANQGSEA. The CDR3 runs to 15 residues. For the CDR3, the DNA is TGCAGCGTTGACGGGGGGTGGGGGATGAGGACTGAAGCTTACTTT. This gives the protein CSVDGGWGMRTEAYF.

The rearrangement joins TRBV5-1 to TRBJ1-4, with 7 bases fitting TRBD1. With V trimmed by 3 bases and J by 4 bases, 12 bases remained unmatched. The V gene's germline CDR1 is SGHRS and CDR2 YFSETQ. CDR3 length: 17 residues. The CDR3 reads CASSSSGQVALNEKLFF. The CDR3, as DNA: TGCGCCAGCAGCTCGAGTGGACAGGTGGCCCTTAATGAAAAACTGTTTTTT.

This clonotype was recorded many times. An end of the junction differs from the germline gene, which may be a read error. V is TRBV11-2 and J is TRBJ2-4, with D perhaps TRBD1 (5 bases). The CDR3 loop spans 20 amino acids. Germline assignment: CDR1 SGHAT and CDR2 FQNNGV. Here the CDR3 DNA reads TGTGCCAGCAGCTTGAGTGTGTCGGCAGACAGATCATTAGCCAAAAACATTCAGTATTTC. This gives the protein CASSLSVSADRSLAKNIQYF. Full variable domain (outside the CDR3, taken from reference TRBV11-2 and TRBJ2-4): EAGVAQSPRYKIIEKRQSVAFWCNPISGHATLYWYQQILGQGPKLLIQFQNNGVVDDSQLPKDRFSAERLKGVDSTLKIQPAKLEDSAVYLCASSLSVSADRSLAKNIQYFGAGTRLSVL.

V gene TRBV14 combines with J gene TRBJ2-3; a weak D match, TRBD2 (6 bases). Germline CDR1 SGHDN, CDR2 FVKESK. V shed 5 bases and J shed 8 bases, with 11 bases lying between them. CDR3 length: 12 amino acids. The CDR3 loop is CASSAQGGTQYF. In DNA, the CDR3 is TGTGCCAGCAGCGCCCAGGGAGGTACGCAGTATTTT.

A remark on this clonotype: The CDR3 does not close with the conserved phenylalanine or tryptophan, likely indicating a read error. V usage is TRBV10-3 and J usage is TRBJ2-1, with D possibly matching TRBD2 (5 bases). Trimming cost V 6 bases and J 8 bases, with 17 bases left between them. Germline CDR1 ENHRY, CDR2 SYGVKD. The CDR3 spans 14 residues. The CDR3 loop is CAIRPGPGNDEQFL. The CDR3 bases are TGTGCCATCAGACCGGGCCCGGGGAACGATGAGCAGTTCTTA.

Comment on this clonotype: Sequence at one end of the junction differs from germline and may be a read error. The chain joins TRBV11-2 to TRBJ2-3; D remains ambiguous. Germline CDR1 reads SGHAT; CDR2 reads FQNNGV. The CDR3 loop spans 13 amino acids. The CDR3 reads CASRQDRPDTQYF. As DNA, the CDR3 is TGCGCCAGCAGGCAAGATCGCCCAGATACGCAGTACTTT.

Concerning this clonotype itself: With a much larger clone just one base away, this may be a read error. The chain uses TRBV28 and TRBJ1-2; D is uncertain. Between the trimmed V and J ends, which lost 4 bases and 7 bases, there was a span of 7 bases. CDR3 length: 11 residues. Germline CDR1 MDHEN, CDR2 SYDVKM. The CDR3 DNA reads as TGTGCCAGCAGTTCAGGCTGTGGCTACACCTTC. Protein product: CASSSGCGYTF.

On this clonotype: At one end the junction does not follow the germline gene, possibly because of a read error. CDR3 residues: CASSFRGSSYGYIF. CDR3 in DNA: TGTGCCAGCAGTTTTCGAGGGAGTAGCTATGGCTACATCTTC. The chain joins TRBV12-3 or TRBV12-4 to TRBJ1-2; D unresolved. This CDR3 is 14 amino acids long.

The J gene is TRBJ1-5, the V gene TRBV24-1; 10 positions match TRBD1. Germline CDR1 is KGHDR and CDR2 is SFDVKD. Trimming at V came to 2 bases and at J to 6 bases, leaving 3 bases not matched to a gene. The CDR3 has 15 amino acids. CDR3 nucleotides: TGTGCCACCAGTGATTCTGGACAGGGGGTTCAGCCCCAGCATTTT. It codes for CATSDSGQGVQPQHF.

Concerning this clonotype: One end of the junction fails to match germline, which may point to a read error. The chain links TRBV29-1 to TRBJ2-7; no clear D gene. The CDR3 covers 12 residues. CDR1 is SQVTM and CDR2 is ANQGSEA in the germline V gene. CDR3 sequence: CSAQDGSYEQYF. The CDR3 DNA is TGCAGCGCGCAGGATGGCTCCTACGAACAGTACTTC.

V usage is TRBV12-3 or TRBV12-4 and J usage is TRBJ2-7; D is undetermined. The length of the CDR3 is 15 residues. V was cut by 3 bases and J by 9 bases, with 21 bases left in between. The CDR3 reads CASSLRLGTSSGQYF. The CDR3 nucleotides read TGTGCCAGCAGTTTGAGGTTGGGAACATCGTCCGGGCAGTACTTC.

Concerning this clonotype: A much larger clone sits a single nucleotide away, making a read error possible. This sequence joins TRBV11-2 and TRBJ2-5; D might be TRBD2 (5 bases). V was shortened by 1 base and J by 1 base, with 16 bases between the two germline ends. CDR3 length equals 17 residues. Germline CDR1 reads SGHAT; CDR2 reads FQNNGV. CDR3 nucleotide sequence: TGTGCCAGCAGCTTAGTTAGCCAGGACTTATTCCAAGAGACCCAGTACTTC. Protein: CASSLVSQDLFQETQYF.

The chain combines TRBV9 with TRBJ1-3; possible D gene TRBD1, 5 bases. V lost 3 bases and J lost 0, with 10 bases in between. Per germline, CDR1 SGDLS and CDR2 YYNGEE. The CDR3 runs 15 residues. DNA of the CDR3: TGTGCCAGCAGCGCGTCTGGGGGCTCTGGAAACACCATATATTTT. Translating gives CASSASGGSGNTIYF. Based on the CDR3 plus reference TRBV9 and TRBJ1-3, the full variable domain is DSGVTQTPKHLITATGQRVTLRCSPRSGDLSVYWYQQSLDQGLQFLIQYYNGEERAKGNILERFSAQQFPDLHSELNLSSLELGDSALYFCASSASGGSGNTIYFGEGSWLTVV.

This clonotype was recorded at least ten times. The chain carries TRBV6-1 and TRBJ2-1; D is perhaps TRBD1 (6 bases). This CDR3 region has 13 residues. Per germline, CDR1 MNHNS and CDR2 SASEGT. Trimming removed 5 bases at V and 5 bases at J, with 10 bases between. CDR3: CASSSDSHNEQFF. The CDR3 bases are TGTGCCAGCAGTTCGGACAGTCACAATGAGCAGTTCTTC.

About this clonotype itself: The junction and the germline gene differ at one end; a read error may be behind it. The chain employs TRBV24-1 and TRBJ2-1, with TRBD2 matching 7 bases. CDR1 and CDR2 from the germline V gene are KGHDR and SFDVKD. This CDR3 has 13 residues. For the CDR3, the DNA is TGTGCCACCAGTGACTTCTACGGGCGGGAGCGGTTCTTC. This codes for CATSDFYGRERFF.

In regard to this clonotype: One junction end disagrees with the germline gene, perhaps due to a read error. The V and J genes are TRBV6-5 and TRBJ2-6; either TRBD1 or TRBD2 may supply D (5 bases each). The germline gives CDR1 MNHEY, CDR2 SVGAGI. The CDR3 spans 17 residues. CDR3 loop: CASSYSGSSFGANVLTF. The DNA for the CDR3 is TGTGCCAGCAGTTACTCTGGGAGTAGCTTTGGGGCCAATGTCCTGACTTTC.

This clonotype was counted between two and nine times. The gene calls are TRBV19 and TRBJ1-5; D is perhaps TRBD1 (6 bases). The V gene lost 7 bases and the J gene lost 7 bases, with 14 bases spanning the gap. The germline CDR1 and CDR2 sequences are LNHDA and SQIVND (reference sequence). CDR3 length: 13 amino acids. In DNA, the CDR3 is TGTGCCAGTAAAAGGGGGTACCGACAGCCCCAGCATTTT. Encoded protein: CASKRGYRQPQHF.

Turning to this clonotype: The junction shows a germline mismatch at one end, possibly a read error. The chain carries TRBV29-1 and TRBJ2-3, with D unclear. The CDR3 sequence is 13 residues long. Germline CDR1 and CDR2: SQVTM and ANQGSEA. The CDR3 DNA reads TGCAGCGTTGAAGAGGCTGTCACAGATATGCAGTATTTT. It codes for CSVEEAVTDMQYF.